These T cell receptor beta chains were read from a single sample in a study of OX40 agonist ivuxolimab in advanced cancers. TCRdb keeps only in-frame clones here, not all; method: immunoSEQ multiplex PCR. This table has about 19,000 clones, about 75% appearing once. Sequencing was performed on CD4+ or CD8+ T cells sorted from blood, taken in a trial of the OX40 agonist ivuxolimab. All receptors derive from an adult with an advanced solid tumor such as melanoma, head and neck, liver or kidney cancer. Each CDR3 is given with its conserved first and last residue. A D gene is named only where the DNA matches it firmly. Clone size is not always given. Where it is, it says once, few, many or a class for expanded clones.

>medium-sized|TRBV4-3|-|18|TRBJ2-6
TGCGCCAGCAGCCAAGATAGGGGACAACCTTCTGGGGCCAACGTCCTGACTTTC
CASSQDRGQPSGANVLTF
>-|TRBV30|-|15|TRBJ1-3
TGTGCCTGGAGCGAGACAAGATCTACTGGAAACACCATATATTTT
CAWSETRSTGNTIYF
>-|TRBV7-9|TRBD1|15|TRBJ2-2
TGTGCCAGCAGCTTTAGTGACAGGGACCACGGGGAGCTGTTTTTT
CASSFSDRDHGELFF
>-|TRBV2|TRBD2|15|TRBJ2-5
TGTGCCAGCAGTGGAATAGCGGGGGCCCTAGAGACCCAGTACTTC
CASSGIAGALETQYF
>-|TRBV4-1|TRBD1|17|TRBJ2-7
TGCGCCAGCAGCCAAGATACGTCGACAGGGTTAACCTACGAGCAGTACTTC
CASSQDTSTGLTYEQYF
>-|TRBV29-1|TRBD2|17|TRBJ2-1
TGCAGCGTTCACGGACTAGCGGGAGTGGGTTCCTACAATGAGCAGTTCTTC
CSVHGLAGVGSYNEQFF
>-|TRBV19|TRBD1|17|TRBJ2-2
TGTGCCAGTAACACCCCCGTAGAGACAGGGGGTACCGGGGAGCTGTTTTTT
CASNTPVETGGTGELFF
>-|TRBV5-4|-|15|TRBJ2-6
TGTGCCAGCAGCTTGGGGCTTACTGGGGCCAACGTCCTGACTTTC
CASSLGLTGANVLTF
>-|TRBV4-1|TRBD2|18|TRBJ2-1
TGCGCCAGCAGCCAAGATTCCCTAGCGGTCCTCTCCTACAATGAGCAGTTCTTC
CASSQDSLAVLSYNEQFF
>-|TRBV10-2|-|10|TRBJ2-7
TGCGCCACCCTGGGCGCCGAGCAGTACTTC
CATLGAEQYF
>-|TRBV9|-|15|TRBJ1-3
TGTGCCAGCAGCGCATCGGGGAGGACTGGAAACACCATATATTTT
CASSASGRTGNTIYF
>-|TRBV6-5|-|11|TRBJ1-1
TGTGCCAGCAGCAATTGGGGTGAAGCTTTCTTT
CASSNWGEAFF
>-|TRBV9|TRBD1|14|TRBJ2-5
TGTGCCAGCAGCCTGACAGGGTTCGTGGAGACCCAGTACTTC
CASSLTGFVETQYF
>-|TRBV7-9|TRBD1|14|TRBJ1-1
TGTGCCAGCAGTCCCGGGACAGGGATCACTGAAGCTTTCTTT
CASSPGTGITEAFF
>-|TRBV11-2|-|12|TRBJ2-1
TGTGCCAGCACCCACTCCCACAATGAGCAGTTCTTC
CASTHSHNEQFF
>-|TRBV10-3|-|15|TRBJ2-7
TGTGCCATCGCCTATCATAGGCAGGGGTCATACGAGCAGTACTTC
CAIAYHRQGSYEQYF
>-|TRBV6-4|-|14|TRBJ2-7
TGTGCCAGCAGTGACTACCGGGGAGGACACGAGCAGTACTTC
CASSDYRGGHEQYF
>-|TRBV6-1|TRBD2|13|TRBJ2-1
TGTGCCTCCCGGACTAGCGGTTACAATGAGCAGTTCTTC
CASRTSGYNEQFF
>-|TRBV27|TRBD1|15|TRBJ2-5
TGTGCCAGCAGTCCACCGGGACAGAGCCAAGAGACCCAGTACTTC
CASSPPGQSQETQYF
>-|TRBV28|-|14|TRBJ2-1
TGTGCCAGCACTTTCAGGTTAGCGTCGGATGAGCAGTTCTTC
CASTFRLASDEQFF
>few|TRBV7-2|-|14|TRBJ2-1
TGTGCCAGCAGCTTAGGGGGCTACTACAATGAGCAGTTCTTC
CASSLGGYYNEQFF
>-|TRBV7-9|-|11|TRBJ2-1
TGTGCCAGCAGCTCGGGTTTTGAGCAGTTCTTC
CASSSGFEQFF
>-|TRBV2|-|13|TRBJ2-7
TGTGCCAGCCGTGGGGGGAACTCCTACGAGCAGTACTTC
CASRGGNSYEQYF
>-|TRBV28|TRBD2|16|TRBJ2-7
TGTGCCAGCACCTTACTAGCGGGAGCGTTGGGCTACGAGCAGTACTTC
CASTLLAGALGYEQYF
>-|TRBV5-7|TRBD1|15|TRBJ1-6
TGTGCCAGCAGCTTGAGGACAGGGGGCGTGTCACCCCTCCACTTT
CASSLRTGGVSPLHF
>-|TRBV6-5|-|15|TRBJ2-7
TGTGCCAGCACCAAGGGTGGCAGGGTGGCCTACGAGCAGTACTTC
CASTKGGRVAYEQYF
>many|TRBV7-2|-|13|TRBJ2-3
TGTGCCAGCAGCTTAGGGGAGCCAGATACGCAGTATTTT
CASSLGEPDTQYF
>-|TRBV4-3|-|16|TRBJ1-2
TGCGCCAGCAGCCAAGAAAGAATCGGGACTTTCTATGGCTACGCCTTC
CASSQERIGTFYGYAF
>-|TRBV4-1|-|17|TRBJ2-1
TGCGCCAGCAGCCAAGAAGCAGACTATCAGTCCTACAATGAGCAGTTCTTC
CASSQEADYQSYNEQFF
>-|TRBV6-5|-|15|TRBJ1-5
TGTGCCAGCAGTCCATTGCGGAATAGCAATCAGCCCCAGCATTTT
CASSPLRNSNQPQHF
>-|TRBV7-9|-|11|TRBJ2-5
TGTGCCAGCAGCTTAGTAGAGACCCAGTACTTC
CASSLVETQYF
>few|TRBV4-1|-|15|TRBJ2-5
TGCGCCAGCAGCCAAGATGGGACTCAAAGGGAGACCCAGTACTTC
CASSQDGTQRETQYF